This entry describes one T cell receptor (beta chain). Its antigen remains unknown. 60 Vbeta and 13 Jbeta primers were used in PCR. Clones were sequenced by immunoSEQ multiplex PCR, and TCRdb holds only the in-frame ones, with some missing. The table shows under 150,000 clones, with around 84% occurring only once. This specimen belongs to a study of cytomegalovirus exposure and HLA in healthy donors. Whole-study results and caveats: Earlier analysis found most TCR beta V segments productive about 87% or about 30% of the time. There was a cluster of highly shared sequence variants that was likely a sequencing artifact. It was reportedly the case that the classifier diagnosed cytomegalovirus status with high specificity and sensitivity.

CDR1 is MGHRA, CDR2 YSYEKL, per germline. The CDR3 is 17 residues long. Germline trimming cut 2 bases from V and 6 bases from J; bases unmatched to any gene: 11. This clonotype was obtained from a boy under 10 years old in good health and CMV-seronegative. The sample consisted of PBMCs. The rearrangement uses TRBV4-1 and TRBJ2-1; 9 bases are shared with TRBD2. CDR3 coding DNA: TGCGCCAGCAGCCAAACCCTTCTTAGCGGGGGTATCAATGAGCAGTTCTTC. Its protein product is CASSQTLLSGGINEQFF.